These 9 T cell receptor beta chains share one sample of origin, sequenced in a study of blood T cell repertoires in COVID-19. Libraries were prepared by immunoSEQ multiplex PCR; TCRdb keeps only in-frame clonotypes and omits some of them. The table has about 250,000 clones, about 85% seen once. Sequencing used peripheral blood. The receptors shown here come from a human donor with COVID-19, enrolled during active disease. The donor label of this sample is uncertain.

This clone was found once. CDR3 sequence (DNA): TGTGCCAGCTCACTAGACAGTTTCGGTGAAGCTTTCTTT. It specifies CASSLDSFGEAFF. This chain uses TRBV18 with TRBJ1-1; D is perhaps TRBD1 (5 bases). V was trimmed by 4 bases and J by 7 bases, leaving 13 bases between them. This CDR3 contains 13 residues. Germline values: CDR1 KGHSH, CDR2 LQKENI.

The V call is TRBV4-1, the J call TRBJ1-6; D remains unclear. Trimming took off 3 bases at V and 4 bases at J, with 13 bases between the two ends. Per germline, CDR1 MGHRA and CDR2 YSYEKL. This CDR3 comprises 16 residues. CDR3 bases: TGCGCCAGCAGCCATCCTACCGCCCTTTATAATTCACCCCTCCACTTT. Amino acids: CASSHPTALYNSPLHF.

V gene TRBV27 combines with J gene TRBJ1-2; no clear D. From germline, CDR1 is MNHEY and CDR2 SMNVEV (reference sequence). V lost 4 bases and J lost 0, with 15 bases in between. CDR3 size: 16 residues. The CDR3 here is CASSSQQLKANYGYTF. CDR3 sequence (DNA): TGTGCCAGCAGTTCCCAACAATTGAAAGCTAACTATGGCTACACCTTC.

The rearrangement links TRBV5-1 to TRBJ1-4; possible D gene TRBD1, 5 bases. From germline, CDR1 is SGHRS and CDR2 YFSETQ. The CDR3 is made up of 15 amino acids. Trimming pared 0 bases from V and 6 bases from J, leaving 12 bases between. The CDR3 DNA reads TGCGCCAGCAGCTTGGTCCCAAGGGGCGATGAAAAACTGTTTTTT. This translates into CASSLVPRGDEKLFF. Full variable domain (remainder filled in from reference TRBV5-1 and TRBJ1-4): KAGVTQTPRYLIKTRGQQVTLSCSPISGHRSVSWYQQTPGQGLQFLFEYFSETQRNKGNFPGRFSGRQFSNSRSEMNVSTLELGDSALYLCASSLVPRGDEKLFFGSGTQLSVL.

The chain recombines TRBV11-2 with TRBJ2-1; the D gene is possibly TRBD2 (5 bases). The CDR3 contains 13 residues. Germline values: CDR1 SGHAT, CDR2 FQNNGV. Trimming cost V 5 bases and J 9 bases, with 14 bases left between them. The CDR3 DNA reads TGTGCCAGCAGCCCAACCGGACTTAGTGAGCAGTTCTTC. Translated, it gives CASSPTGLSEQFF.

The rearrangement uses TRBV5-1 and TRBJ2-3; 12 nucleotides agree with TRBD2. V trimming: 4 bases; J trimming: 6 bases; junction bases outside the gene matches: 6. The CDR3 totals 15 residues. Germline V gene lookup returns CDR1 SGHRS and CDR2 YFSETQ. The CDR3 nucleotides read TGCGCCAGCAGCCCCGGACTAGCGGGACCCGATACGCAGTATTTT. Encoded protein: CASSPGLAGPDTQYF.

This chain links TRBV5-1 with TRBJ1-2; the D is unclear. Looked up from germline, CDR1 is SGHRS and CDR2 is YFSETQ. V was pared by 4 bases and J by 3 bases, with 7 bases between. The length of the CDR3 is 12 residues. The CDR3 is CASSLPDYGYTF. The CDR3 region has the DNA TGCGCCAGCAGCCTCCCGGACTATGGCTACACCTTC.

CDR3 DNA: TGTGCCAGCAGCCCCGTTCTAGCGGGAGAGGATACGCAGTATTTT. Translated: CASSPVLAGEDTQYF. The gene calls are TRBV9 and TRBJ2-3; 10 bases align to TRBD2. Per germline, CDR1 SGDLS and CDR2 YYNGEE. The CDR3 runs to 15 residues. After removal of 4 bases from V and 6 bases from J, the junction contained 8 bases not matched to a gene.

V gene TRBV4-3 combines with J gene TRBJ2-1, with 14 positions matching TRBD2. V trimming: 3 bases; J trimming: 9 bases; junction bases outside the gene matches: 7. CDR3 length equals 16 residues. Germline loops: CDR1 LGHNA, CDR2 YSLEER. This CDR3 is CASSQQGLAGGAEQFF. The CDR3 DNA reads as TGCGCCAGCAGCCAGCAAGGACTAGCGGGAGGCGCTGAGCAGTTCTTC.